This T cell receptor beta chain was identified during a study of beta chain features in type 1 diabetes (dated by TCRdb to between 2017 and 2018). With regard to the full study: Mean age, gender distribution, total cell number and subset yield were not different between patients and healthy donors. A total of roughly 99,000,000 sorted cells were examined across all samples, and the number of cells per subset was strongly correlated with RNA yield. Regulatory and stem cell-like memory subsets were isolated from only 8 patients and roughly 8 healthy donors, whereas naive and central memory subsets came from all 28 donors. The study compared the TCRB repertoires of sorted circulating CD4+ T cell subsets in recently diagnosed type 1 diabetes patients with those in matched healthy donors.

Each donor gave one peripheral blood draw, around 0.12 L on average, collected into heparinised tubes. A BD FACSAria II was used to sort naive, central memory, regulatory and stem cell-like memory CD4+ T cells with a panel that included CD45RO, CCR7, CD25, CD127, CD95 and CD27. All sorted populations exceeded 95% purity. PBMCs were isolated immediately by Lymphoprep density gradient centrifugation and stained directly without culture. So that batch effects would be minimized, each experiment stained and sorted samples in pairs, pairing one healthy donor with one patient. As concerns this clone: This receptor's antigen is unknown. No base qualities exist here, and no much larger clone lies one base off it.

Overall study results and their limits: Because cDNA was sequenced instead of genomic DNA, activated cells with high expression could be over-represented, although the groups did not differ in activation or CD3 levels. The naive, central memory and regulatory TCRB repertoires appeared to resemble one another more closely among patients than among healthy donors. Shorter templates might have been favored by PCR, but patient and control samples were amplified and corrected together, so both groups would have been affected equally by any skew. A moderate but significant shortening of TCRB CDR3 length was observed in type 1 diabetes patients in all four CD4+ subsets. At VDJ recombination sites, patients with type 1 diabetes made fewer insertions and deleted more nucleotides, a pattern implying thymic rearrangement abnormalities. Because the HLA sub-analyses included only small numbers of individuals, any influence of HLA type on TCRB rearrangement was left unresolved.

The entire amount of isolated RNA was reverse transcribed using the High Capacity cDNA Reverse Transcription Kit, so the sequenced TCRB transcripts were expressed ones. Naive, central memory and regulatory T cell samples underwent deep immunoSEQ sequencing, averaging around 3.6 million total reads per sample. After sorted cells were lysed in RLT buffer, RNA was extracted with DNase-treated RNeasy Micro or Mini kits, with the choice depending on cell number. Each cell subset was processed on its own to prevent cross-contamination, while patient and healthy donor samples were processed together. The immunoSEQ multiplex PCR was used to amplify TCRB sequences from cDNA, yielding 87-bp fragments that span the CDR3 region. The amplicons were sequenced using the Illumina HiSeq platform. In the paper's pipeline: Synthetic template baselines were used to correct PCR bias computationally, reads within Hamming distance 2 were collapsed together, and singletons that could not be merged were discarded. Reads were aligned against IMGT to assign V, D and J genes, CDR3 length and insertions or deletions at six rearrangement sites. Clonotype counts were normalized to sorted cell number within each subset before computing true diversity and Gini coefficients with the tcR R package. Repertoire sharing was quantified using the overlap coefficient calculated on TCRB nucleotide sequences. Out-of-frame TCRB sequences from naive cells were analyzed to stand in for the pre-selection repertoire. Drawn from immuneACCESS, this table holds only the in-frame rearrangements with V and J called that TCRdb kept. Clones are partly lost; checked studies trace under half to an unresolved V gene and leave the rest unexplained. From that table come the V and J calls and clone size; the DNA was used to work out D and trimming. For this sample there are approximately 400,000 clones; over 12% appear just once. The top ten constitute about 0.02% of the sample.

The CDR3 has 13 amino acids, counting the end cysteine and phenylalanine. CDR3 DNA is the only sequence kept; it has 39 bases, read in frame from the first base. For CDR1 and CDR2, the germline V gene lists MDHEN and SYDVKM. Between the V and J ends, shortened by 6 bases and 7 bases respectively, the junction contains 15 bases. The sequenced sample was naive CD4+ T cells from blood. The cell subset or site label corresponds to: true naive CD4+ T cells. The sequence links TRBV28 to TRBJ1-1, with TRBD1 perhaps the D gene, on 6 matching bases. The sequence was obtained from a woman aged 18-35 years in good health. The DNA is TGTGCCAGCAGCCCAGGGGTTCCGGGTGAAGCTTTCTTT. This sequence encodes CASSPGVPGEAFF.